These 24 T cell receptor beta chains were sequenced from one sample in a study of blood T cell repertoires in COVID-19. Measured with immunoSEQ multiplex PCR; TCRdb has only the in-frame clones, and not every one. The profile shows over 150,000 clones, just over 85% of them singletons. Sequenced: PBMCs or T cells enriched from blood (not recorded which). These receptors all come from a woman aged 18-29 years who had recovered from COVID-19.

The J gene is TRBJ1-2, the V gene TRBV28, with D perhaps matching TRBD1 (5 bases). The germline V gene has CDR1 MDHEN and CDR2 SYDVKM. The CDR3 is 15 amino acids. Trimming removed 7 bases from V and 4 bases from J, with 19 bases in between. CDR3 sequence: CASTTVGTLPYGYTF. DNA of the CDR3: TGTGCCAGCACCACCGTGGGGACTCTGCCCTATGGCTACACCTTC.

The chain is built from TRBV6-5 and TRBJ2-3; the match to TRBD2 covers 10 bases. Trimming took 7 bases from V and 4 from J; bases not matched to a gene: 8. Germline CDR1 MNHEY, CDR2 SVGAGI. This CDR3 region has 15 residues. The CDR3 nucleotides read TGTGCCAGCAAAGGGGGTCTAGCGGGGGCAGATACGCAGTATTTT. Its translation is CASKGGLAGADTQYF.

The genes are TRBV2 and TRBJ1-1, with TRBD1 as a possible D gene (5 bases). Germline CDR1 is SNHLY and CDR2 is FYNNEI. V lost 6 bases, J lost 4 bases, and 18 bases lay in between. The CDR3 contains 15 residues. The CDR3 protein is CASRETGFGGTEAFF. In DNA, the CDR3 is TGTGCCAGCAGGGAAACAGGATTTGGCGGCACTGAAGCTTTCTTT.

The gene calls are TRBV10-3 and TRBJ1-6; D perhaps matches TRBD1 (6 bases). Germline V gene sequence: CDR1 ENHRY, CDR2 SYGVKD. The CDR3 totals 15 residues. Trimming pared 2 bases from V and 10 bases from J, leaving 15 bases between. As DNA, the CDR3 is TGTGCCATCAGTGAGGCCCTGGGACACCGATCACCCCTCCACTTT. It codes for CAISEALGHRSPLHF.

The rearrangement joins TRBV6-5 to TRBJ1-5; tentatively, D is TRBD1 (5 bases). There are 15 residues in the CDR3. Trimming pared 6 bases from V and 0 bases from J, leaving 12 bases between. CDR1 MNHEY and CDR2 SVGAGI come from the germline V gene. The CDR3 bases are TGTGCCAGCAGAGTTCAGGGTCCTAGCAATCAGCCCCAGCATTTT. Amino acids: CASRVQGPSNQPQHF.

The chain has TRBV28 and TRBJ1-4; 7 nucleotides line up with TRBD1. The V gene's germline CDR1 is MDHEN and CDR2 SYDVKM. V trimming: 5 bases; J trimming: 4 bases; junction bases outside the gene matches: 16. The CDR3 runs 18 residues. CDR3 sequence: CASSTGQDLPWYNEKLFF. CDR3 DNA sequence: TGTGCCAGCAGTACCGGACAGGACCTACCTTGGTATAATGAAAAACTGTTTTTT. Complete variable domain (other parts from reference TRBV28 and TRBJ1-4): DVKVTQSSRYLVKRTGEKVFLECVQDMDHENMFWYRQDPGLGLRLIYFSYDVKMKEKGDIPEGYSVSREKKERFSLILESASTNQTSMYLCASSTGQDLPWYNEKLFFGSGTQLSVL.

This sequence joins TRBV7-8 and TRBJ1-1; D unclear. Germline loops: CDR1 SGHVS, CDR2 FQNEAQ. The CDR3 covers 14 residues. V was shortened by 7 bases and J by 3 bases, with 15 bases between the two germline ends. The CDR3 DNA follows: TGTGCCAGCAACCCCGAGCCCGCGGACACTGAAGCTTTCTTT. It specifies CASNPEPADTEAFF.

This chain connects TRBV7-9 to TRBJ2-5; 8 bases line up with TRBD2. Germline loops: CDR1 SEHNR, CDR2 FQNEAQ (reference sequence). V lost 5 bases and J lost 5; bases outside the gene matches: 7. CDR3 length equals 14 residues. The CDR3, as DNA: TGTGCCAGCAGCCCGCGCGGGGGGTGGGAGACCCAGTACTTC. Its protein is CASSPRGGWETQYF.

V is TRBV10-3 and J is TRBJ1-5; weak D call: TRBD1 (6 bases). The CDR3 runs 15 residues. Germline V gene sequence: CDR1 ENHRY, CDR2 SYGVKD. V lost 2 bases and J 1 base, leaving 9 bases between the germline ends. In nucleotides, the CDR3 is TGTGCCATCAGTGAGCGTCAGGGGAGCAATCAGCCCCAGCATTTT. As protein: CAISERQGSNQPQHF.

The genes are TRBV30 and TRBJ2-1; TRBD2 matches 8 bases. V shed 4 bases and J 5 bases; nucleotides not matched to a gene: 10. The CDR3 is 15 residues long. CDR1 GTSNPN and CDR2 SVGIG come from the germline V gene (reference sequence). The CDR3 sequence is CAWTGAGVPDNEQFF. CDR3 DNA: TGTGCCTGGACGGGAGCGGGAGTCCCTGACAATGAGCAGTTCTTC.

The genes are TRBV28 and TRBJ2-1; TRBD2 aligns across 9 bases. The V and J ends lost 3 bases and 8 bases, in that order; junction bases with no gene match: 23. The germline V gene has CDR1 MDHEN and CDR2 SYDVKM. The CDR3 runs to 20 residues. For the CDR3, the DNA is TGTGCCAGCAGTTTCCTCGGGAACCCGGCGGCGGGAGGGTACTTGGATGAGCAGTTCTTC. It encodes CASSFLGNPAAGGYLDEQFF.

This clone appeared a few times. This chain uses TRBV3-1 (or the pseudogene TRBV3-2) with TRBJ1-2; TRBD1 might be the D (5 bases). From germline, CDR1 is LGHDT and CDR2 YNNKEL (reference sequence). The CDR3 consists of 15 residues. The ends were cut back, 2 bases at V and 8 bases at J, with 18 bases in the middle. CDR3 nucleotide sequence: TGTGCCAGCAGCCAATCAGGACACCCCGCAGGGGGCTACACCTTC. Encoded protein: CASSQSGHPAGGYTF.

The chain employs TRBV6-4 and TRBJ2-3; tentatively, D is TRBD2 (7 bases). V was clipped by 5 bases and J by 6 bases, with 15 bases between them. Germline assignment: CDR1 MRHNA and CDR2 SNTAGT. The CDR3 loop spans 14 amino acids. The CDR3 sequence is CASSLDRRGDTQYF. The CDR3 DNA reads as TGTGCCAGCAGTCTTGACAGGCGGGGGGATACGCAGTATTTT.

This rearrangement joins TRBV5-6 to TRBJ1-3; D call uncertain. The CDR3 has 17 amino acids. Per germline, CDR1 SGHDT and CDR2 YYEEEE. Trimming removed 4 bases at V and 0 bases at J, with 17 bases between. The CDR3 loop is CASSRLRGDYSGNTIYF. The CDR3, as DNA: TGTGCCAGCAGCCGCTTGAGAGGAGACTACTCTGGAAACACCATATATTTT.

This chain links TRBV6-5 with TRBJ2-2; TRBD1 agrees at 7 bases. V dropped 6 bases and J dropped 5; count of bases not matched to a gene: 9. The CDR3 contains 15 residues. CDR1 and CDR2 from the germline V gene are MNHEY and SVGAGI. CDR3 nucleotide sequence: TGTGCCAGCAGACCACAGGGGCTTCTAACCGGGGAGCTGTTTTTT. Translated, it gives CASRPQGLLTGELFF.

The sample holds one count of this clone. The chain employs TRBV6-5 and TRBJ2-7; 10 bases are shared with TRBD1. This CDR3 is 13 amino acids long. J lost 7 bases, V lost 4 bases, and 4 bases had no gene match. Looked up from germline, CDR1 is MNHEY and CDR2 is SVGAGI. The DNA of the CDR3 is TGTGCCAGCAGTTCGGACAGGGGGACGGAGCAGTACTTC. Translation: CASSSDRGTEQYF.

The chain is built from TRBV6-5 and TRBJ1-1, with no clear D. Germline assignment: CDR1 MNHEY and CDR2 SVGAGI. Trimming removed 8 bases from V and 7 bases from J, with 11 bases in between. This CDR3 has 11 amino acids. This CDR3 reads CASARVGEAFF. In nucleotides, the CDR3 is TGTGCCAGCGCGAGGGTCGGTGAAGCTTTCTTT.

This chain uses TRBV5-1 with TRBJ2-3, with 12 bases matching TRBD2. Germline V gene lookup returns CDR1 SGHRS and CDR2 YFSETQ. The ends lost 4 bases at V and 4 bases at J; junction bases unmatched: 4. The CDR3 covers 15 residues. In nucleotides, the CDR3 is TGCGCCAGCAGCGTGCTAGCGGGAGGGGCAGATACGCAGTATTTT. Translated, it gives CASSVLAGGADTQYF. Combining the CDR3 with reference TRBV5-1 and TRBJ2-3 gives the whole variable domain KAGVTQTPRYLIKTRGQQVTLSCSPISGHRSVSWYQQTPGQGLQFLFEYFSETQRNKGNFPGRFSGRQFSNSRSEMNVSTLELGDSALYLCASSVLAGGADTQYFGPGTRLTVL.

The CDR3 DNA follows: TGTGCCAGCAGTGCGGCAGGGGGCGATGGCTACACCTTC. As protein: CASSAAGGDGYTF. The J gene is TRBJ1-2, the V gene TRBV2; 8 positions agree with TRBD1. The length of the CDR3 is 13 residues. Germline V gene data show CDR1 as SNHLY and CDR2 as FYNNEI. Unmatched junction bases numbered 4, after V lost 4 bases and J lost 6 bases.

The V gene is TRBV27, the J gene TRBJ2-5; 10 bases are shared with TRBD1. Germline V lookup: CDR1 MNHEY, CDR2 SMNVEV (reference sequence). Unmatched junction bases numbered 11, after V lost 6 bases and J lost 7 bases. The CDR3 covers 15 residues. The CDR3: CASRKNRDRGGTQYF. The CDR3 DNA reads TGTGCCAGCAGGAAAAACCGGGACAGGGGAGGGACCCAGTACTTC.

The chain is built from TRBV19 and TRBJ1-3; 10 bases are a match to TRBD1. The CDR3 consists of 15 residues. The trim removed 4 bases at V and 8 bases at J, leaving 8 bases unmatched. Germline CDR1 reads LNHDA; CDR2 reads SQIVND (reference sequence). The DNA for the CDR3 is TGTGCCAGTAGTACCTCGGGACAGGGGACGGACACCATATATTTT. Its protein product is CASSTSGQGTDTIYF. The full variable domain, in which reference TRBV19 and TRBJ1-3 provide the parts outside the CDR3, is DGGITQSPKYLFRKEGQNVTLSCEQNLNHDAMYWYRQDPGQGLRLIYYSQIVNDFQKGDIAEGYSVSREKKESFPLTVTSAQKNPTAFYLCASSTSGQGTDTIYFGEGSWLTVV.

V usage is TRBV18 and J usage is TRBJ1-1; D is unresolved. The CDR3 loop spans 13 amino acids. Germline CDR1 KGHSH, CDR2 LQKENI. The germline V and J ends were trimmed by 2 bases and 0 bases, with 4 bases remaining between them. The CDR3 loop is CASSPVVNTEAFF. CDR3 coding DNA: TGTGCCAGCTCACCAGTAGTGAACACTGAAGCTTTCTTT.

The chain uses TRBV5-1 and TRBJ2-1; a possible D gene is TRBD2 (6 bases). The germline V gene has CDR1 SGHRS and CDR2 YFSETQ. Trimming pared 1 base from V and 10 bases from J, leaving 9 bases between. The CDR3 length is 12 residues. CDR3 in DNA: TGCGCCAGCAGCTTGTTCCGGGAGGAGCAGTTCTTC. This encodes CASSLFREEQFF.

V and J are TRBV5-6 and TRBJ2-7; the match to TRBD1 covers 9 bases. The CDR3 spans 16 residues. Losses at the gene ends were 4 bases for V and 6 bases for J; bases not matched to a gene: 14. The germline V gene has CDR1 SGHDT and CDR2 YYEEEE. CDR3 sequence: CASSQTKGQGYSEQYF. The CDR3 DNA reads TGTGCCAGCAGCCAAACGAAGGGACAGGGTTATTCCGAGCAGTACTTC.